This T cell receptor beta chain was captured by sequencing in a study of spatial heterogeneity in lung cancer. Germline V gene data show CDR1 as SGHVS and CDR2 as FNYEAQ. The CDR3 extends over 16 amino acids. The junction had 7 bases not matched to a gene; V was cut back by 3 bases and J by 0 bases. TCRdb recomputed calls from the 5' RACE reads with MiXCR, one row per CDR3 protein. The data hold about 7,900 distinct CDR3 sequences, with 4% to 5% observed a single time. This sample's time point: sample taken at primary tumor resection. The donor population consisted of about 75 patients with untreated, early-stage non-small cell lung cancer. This clonotype has a count of ten or more.

The starting material was PBMCs, obtained at surgery. J is TRBJ1-1 and V is TRBV7-6; 7 bases are shared with TRBD1. This receptor was obtained from a male donor with early-stage non-small cell lung cancer. The CDR3 protein is CASSFPPGTVNTEAFF. Here the CDR3 DNA reads TGTGCCAGCAGCTTTCCTCCCGGGACAGTGAACACTGAAGCTTTCTTT.